This T cell receptor beta chain was identified in a study of blood T cells in healthy people across ages. About the research overall: Template switching picked up about one barcoded beta molecule for each two T cells. Study observations and caveats: Naive T cell percentage by flow cytometry tracked strongly with beta diversity. CMV status of donors was unknown, possibly confounding expanded clonotype changes.

As regards this clonotype: Its antigen remains unknown.

The use of a sample-barcoded 5' primer and a J-beta primer mix characterized a second PCR of about 7 to 12 cycles. From the 5' RACE reads, TCRdb called clonotypes with MiXCR, one entry per CDR3 protein. The table shows about 1,500,000 distinct CDR3 sequences, with approximately 42% occurring only once. V lost 0 bases to trimming and J lost 2 bases, with 12 bases between them. The CDR3 totals 16 residues. CDR1 and CDR2 from the germline V gene are SGHRS and YFSETQ. The chain uses TRBV5-1 and TRBJ1-3; unclear D gene. This receptor was identified in a young woman in good health. Source material: blood. For the CDR3, the DNA is TGCGCCAGCAGCTTGGAAGGAGCAGGTACTGGAAACACCATATATTTT. This sequence encodes CASSLEGAGTGNTIYF.